This is a list of T cell receptor beta chains from one sample in a study of blood T cells in healthy people across ages. Each CDR3 protein gets one entry after TCRdb re-called the 5' RACE reads with MiXCR. In the table there are approximately 1.5 million distinct CDR3 sequences, approximately 32% of which are singletons. Sequences were obtained from blood. The receptors were gathered from a woman aged 25-40 years in good health. CDR3s include the opening cysteine and the closing phenylalanine or tryptophan. D genes are given only for firm matches. Clone size is given for some rows only: seen once, a few or many times, or a class if the clone is expanded.

d_gene,v_gene,abundance,j_gene,CDR3nt,CDR3aa
-,TRBV28,-,TRBJ2-1,TGTGCCAGCAGTTCCCAGACAGAGACTTCCTACAATGAGCAGTTCTTC,CASSSQTETSYNEQFF
TRBD1,TRBV10-3,many,TRBJ2-7,TGTGCCACCGGACAGGACCCGCGCGAGCAGTACTTC,CATGQDPREQYF
TRBD2,TRBV7-2,-,TRBJ2-1,TGTGCCAGCAGCTTAGCCGTGGCACTAGCGGGGGGCACACATGAGCAGTTCTTC,CASSLAVALAGGTHEQFF
TRBD2,TRBV7-3,-,TRBJ2-7,TGTGCCAGCAGCCCTCGTCCTAGCGGCTCCTACGAGCAGTACTTC,CASSPRPSGSYEQYF
-,TRBV28,-,TRBJ1-5,TGTGCCAGCAGTCCGGGGCGGCCCCAGCATTTT,CASSPGRPQHF
TRBD1,TRBV2,few,TRBJ1-2,TGTACCAGCAGTGAGACCGGGACAGTATACTATGGCTACACCTTC,CTSSETGTVYYGYTF
TRBD1,TRBV10-3,-,TRBJ2-7,TGTGCCATCAGGAGGGACAGCCCCTACGAGCAGTACTTC,CAIRRDSPYEQYF
TRBD2,TRBV2,-,TRBJ2-7,TGTGCCAGCAGGGAACTAGCGGGGGCACCCGAGCAGTACTTC,CASRELAGAPEQYF
TRBD1,TRBV7-9,-,TRBJ1-5,TGTGCCAGCAGCCGACTCGAACAGGGGAATCAGCCCCAGCATTTT,CASSRLEQGNQPQHF
-,TRBV28,-,TRBJ2-2,TGTGCCAGCAGTTCCCGACAGGCGATGAACACCGGGGAGCTGTTTTTT,CASSSRQAMNTGELFF
TRBD2,TRBV3-1,once,TRBJ2-1,TGTGCCAGCAGCCAAATAGCGGGAGTCCCCTACGAGCAGTTCTTC,CASSQIAGVPYEQFF
TRBD1,TRBV7-9,-,TRBJ1-1,TGCGCCAGCAGCGGAGGGGGCGTCACTGAAGCTTTCTTT,CASSGGGVTEAFF
TRBD2,TRBV6-2/TRBV6-3,-,TRBJ2-1,TGTGCCAGCAGTTATGGGACTAGCGGATCGCTGTCCTACAATGAGCAGTTCTTC,CASSYGTSGSLSYNEQFF
TRBD2,TRBV20-1,few,TRBJ2-7,TGCAGTGCTAGGACTAGCGGGAGAGCCGAGCAGTACTTC,CSARTSGRAEQYF
TRBD1,TRBV29-1,many,TRBJ2-6,TGCAGCGTTGGGACAGGCGCTTTCTCTGGGGCCAACGTCCTGACTTTC,CSVGTGAFSGANVLTF
-,TRBV28,-,TRBJ2-3,TGTGCCCCTTGGCAAGGAGATACGCAGTATTTT,CAPWQGDTQYF
TRBD1,TRBV11-2,-,TRBJ2-1,TGTGCCAGCAGCTTAGAGGAGGCCAGGGGGCTGTTCGGTGAGCAGTTCTTC,CASSLEEARGLFGEQFF
TRBD2,TRBV10-3,-,TRBJ2-3,TGTGCCATCTGTCCAAAGGATGAGTCGACTAGCGGGATTGAAGATGGAGATACGCAGTATTTT,CAICPKDESTSGIEDGDTQYF
TRBD2,TRBV7-9,-,TRBJ2-3,TGTGCCAGCAGCTTAGAGGCTAGCGGGTATACGAGCATAGATACGCAGTATTTT,CASSLEASGYTSIDTQYF
TRBD2,TRBV12-3/TRBV12-4,-,TRBJ2-1,TGTGCCAGCAGCGGGACTAACATAAATGAGCAGTTCTTC,CASSGTNINEQFF
-,TRBV30,-,TRBJ1-1,TGTGCCTGGGCAGGGTTGAGGAACACTGAAGCTTTCTTT,CAWAGLRNTEAFF
TRBD2,TRBV7-3,few,TRBJ2-1,TGTGCCAGCAGCCCAATAAAGGGACTAGGGGCTAGTGAGCAGTTCTTC,CASSPIKGLGASEQFF
TRBD1,TRBV20-1,-,TRBJ1-6,TGCAGTGCTATGGACAGGGAATCATCCTATAATTCACCCCTCCACTTT,CSAMDRESSYNSPLHF
TRBD1,TRBV15,-,TRBJ2-3,TGTGCCACCAGCAGAGGTCCCGGGACAGTAACAGATACGCAGTATTTT,CATSRGPGTVTDTQYF
-,TRBV20-1,-,TRBJ1-5,TGCAGTACACAGCGACGCGGGTGGCCCCAGCATTTT,CSTQRRGWPQHF
TRBD1,TRBV3-1,-,TRBJ2-1,TGTGCCAGCAGCAGATTTCCGGGACAGGCGAGAACCTCCTACAATGAGCAGTTCTTC,CASSRFPGQARTSYNEQFF
-,TRBV29-1,few,TRBJ2-7,TGCAGCGTTGTATCCCCCCTAAGCTCCTACGAGCAGTACTTC,CSVVSPLSSYEQYF
-,TRBV6-2/TRBV6-3,many,TRBJ2-3,TGTGCCAGCAGACAGGGAGGAGATACGCAGTATTTT,CASRQGGDTQYF
-,TRBV6-1,few,TRBJ1-1,TGTGCCAGCAGTGGGACCCCCGAGGTGGAGGCTTTCTTT,CASSGTPEVEAFF
-,TRBV23-1,-,TRBJ2-7,TGCGCCAGCAGTCAATCGAGGGTCCAATACGAGCAGTACTTC,CASSQSRVQYEQYF
TRBD1,TRBV12-3/TRBV12-4,-,TRBJ1-1,TGTGCCAGCAGTTTAGCTCGACAGGGGGCCACTGAAGCTTTCTTT,CASSLARQGATEAFF
-,TRBV7-9,-,TRBJ2-7,TGTGCCAGCAGCCCCGGAACCCTGGAGCAGTACTTC,CASSPGTLEQYF
-,TRBV19,many,TRBJ2-7,TGTGCCAGTAGTGAACTGGATTCCTACGAGCAGTACTTC,CASSELDSYEQYF
-,TRBV7-2,-,TRBJ1-1,TGTGCCAGCAGCCATACGAGGGACACTGAAGCTTTCTTT,CASSHTRDTEAFF
-,TRBV7-2,few,TRBJ1-2,TGTGCCAGCAGCTTAGAGAGCAGCAGCTTCTATGGCTACACCTTC,CASSLESSSFYGYTF
-,TRBV27,-,TRBJ1-1,TGTGCCAGCAGTTTATCGGCCGGGGGTCGTGCTGAAGCTTTCTTT,CASSLSAGGRAEAFF
TRBD1,TRBV20-1,-,TRBJ2-7,TGCAGTGCTGCCCCACTACAGGGGACGACCTACGAGCAGTACTTC,CSAAPLQGTTYEQYF
TRBD2,TRBV4-2,-,TRBJ2-1,TGTGCCAGCAGCCAAGGTGGCCTAGCGGAGACCTACAATGAGCAGTTCTTC,CASSQGGLAETYNEQFF
-,TRBV12-3/TRBV12-4,-,TRBJ2-7,TGTGCCAGCAGTTTAGTAACAACAGGGACCGAGCAGTACTTC,CASSLVTTGTEQYF
TRBD2,TRBV3-1,-,TRBJ2-3,TGTGCCAGCAGCCTTGGGGCTAGCGGGGGGGTTTTCACAGATACGCAGTATTTT,CASSLGASGGVFTDTQYF
TRBD1,TRBV29-1,many,TRBJ2-7,TGCAGCGTTGAAGGGGACAGGGAGACCTCCTACGAGCAGTACTTC,CSVEGDRETSYEQYF
TRBD2,TRBV15,few,TRBJ2-7,TGTGCCACCAGCAGAGATACCGGCGGGAGATACGAGCAGTACTTC,CATSRDTGGRYEQYF
-,TRBV20-1,-,TRBJ1-1,TGCAGTGCTAGACACCTCGGAAACACTGAAGCTTTCTTT,CSARHLGNTEAFF
TRBD2,TRBV11-2,few,TRBJ2-5,TGTGCCAGCAGCTTAGATCGGCCCGCACTAGCGGGGGTTTTGGGGACCCAGTACTTC,CASSLDRPALAGVLGTQYF
TRBD2,TRBV27,-,TRBJ2-6,TGTGCCAGCAGCCGGACTAGCGGGGTACGCTCTGGGGCCAACGTCCTGACTTTC,CASSRTSGVRSGANVLTF
TRBD2,TRBV5-1,-,TRBJ2-3,TGCGCCAACAGCTTAGGGGACTACACAGATACGCAGTATTTT,CANSLGDYTDTQYF
-,TRBV7-2,-,TRBJ2-4,TGTGCCAGCAGCTCGACAGTTTCAAGAGCCAAAAACATTCAGTACTTC,CASSSTVSRAKNIQYF
TRBD2,TRBV25-1,-,TRBJ2-3,TGTGCCAGCAGTGCGACTAGCGGACTACGGGTTCCTAGCACAGATACGCAGTATTTT,CASSATSGLRVPSTDTQYF
-,TRBV5-8,-,TRBJ1-1,TGTGCCATCAGTCATGAGGGGTGGGACACTGAAGCTTTCTTT,CAISHEGWDTEAFF
-,TRBV30,-,TRBJ1-2,TGTGCCTGGAGTGTGGTCCCGTCTCACGGCTACACCTTC,CAWSVVPSHGYTF
-,TRBV7-6,-,TRBJ2-5,TGTGCCAGCAGCTCTAGCCCCAGGATACAAGAGACCCAGTACTTC,CASSSSPRIQETQYF
-,TRBV5-5,-,TRBJ1-1,TGTGCCAGCAGCTGGGGGGAGGGGAACACTGAAGCTTTCTTT,CASSWGEGNTEAFF
-,TRBV12-3/TRBV12-4,-,TRBJ1-2,TGTGCCAGCAGTTTAGGTCACAGGAACTATGGCTACACCTTC,CASSLGHRNYGYTF
TRBD2,TRBV19,few,TRBJ2-3,TGTGCCAGTAGTCCAGATAGCGGGTTCCCAGATACGCAGTATTTT,CASSPDSGFPDTQYF